Shown below are 29 T cell receptor beta chains from a single sample sequenced in a study of chemoradiotherapy in HPV16-positive cancers. Measured with immunoSEQ multiplex PCR; TCRdb has only the in-frame clones, and not every one. The sample lists roughly 9,100 clones; roughly two thirds were seen once. Sampling was conducted from a patient who underwent chemoradiotherapy. The source of these receptors is a human donor with HPV-associated anogenital cancer.

The rearrangement uses TRBV5-6 and TRBJ2-1; D is perhaps TRBD2 (7 bases). Trimming stripped 3 bases from V and 10 bases from J, with 20 bases between. There are 15 residues in the CDR3. Germline-derived CDR1 and CDR2 are SGHDT and YYEEEE. CDR3 residues: CASSSRDGGLREQFF. CDR3 bases: TGTGCCAGCAGCTCTCGGGACGGGGGGCTACGGGAGCAGTTCTTC.

V is TRBV6-5 and J is TRBJ1-2; D remains ambiguous. The V end lost 5 bases, the J end lost 8 bases, and 15 bases lay between the germline ends. This CDR3 has 13 residues. Germline loops: CDR1 MNHEY, CDR2 SVGAGI. The chain's CDR3 is CASSNPAGQGYTF. Written as DNA, the CDR3 is TGTGCCAGCAGTAACCCGGCAGGCCAAGGCTACACCTTC.

This clone has just one count. The chain links TRBV5-1 to TRBJ1-4, with 8 bases matching TRBD1. After removal of 4 bases from V and 6 bases from J, the junction contained 8 bases not matched to a gene. CDR3 length: 15 amino acids. Germline CDR1 SGHRS, CDR2 YFSETQ. CDR3 loop: CASSPGGVPHEKLFF. The CDR3 DNA is TGCGCCAGCAGCCCAGGGGGCGTTCCGCATGAAAAACTGTTTTTT.

This sequence joins TRBV9 and TRBJ1-3; D gene ambiguous. V was trimmed by 4 bases and J by 4 bases, leaving 18 bases between them. The CDR3 is 16 residues long. Per germline, CDR1 SGDLS and CDR2 YYNGEE. The CDR3 nucleotides read TGTGCCAGCAGCCCGTTCTGGACGACACGAGGAAACACCATATATTTT. Translation: CASSPFWTTRGNTIYF.

The J gene is TRBJ2-1, the V gene TRBV5-1, with 8 positions matching TRBD2. Losses at the gene ends were 4 bases for V and 5 bases for J; bases not matched to a gene: 11. The CDR3 runs 16 residues. In germline, CDR1 is SGHRS, CDR2 YFSETQ. CDR3 region: CASSPPPGGPNNEQFF. The CDR3 nucleotides are TGCGCCAGCAGCCCCCCCCCGGGGGGGCCTAACAATGAGCAGTTCTTC. Using reference TRBV5-1 and TRBJ2-1 for the parts outside the CDR3, the full variable domain is KAGVTQTPRYLIKTRGQQVTLSCSPISGHRSVSWYQQTPGQGLQFLFEYFSETQRNKGNFPGRFSGRQFSNSRSEMNVSTLELGDSALYLCASSPPPGGPNNEQFFGPGTRLTVL.

The chain combines TRBV5-4 with TRBJ1-2; D possibly corresponds to TRBD1 (6 bases). V shed 0 bases and J shed 6 bases, with 15 bases lying between them. The CDR3 loop spans 15 amino acids. Germline CDR1 reads SGHNT; CDR2 reads YYREEE (reference sequence). The CDR3 DNA follows: TGTGCCAGCAGCTTGGTCGGCAGGGGAAGGAATGGCTACACCTTC. It yields the protein CASSLVGRGRNGYTF.

The V call is TRBV28, the J call TRBJ2-7; D not certain. Trimming removed 7 bases from V and 0 bases from J, with 16 bases in between. Germline CDR1 MDHEN, CDR2 SYDVKM. The CDR3 has 15 amino acids. In DNA form, the CDR3 reads TGTGCCAGCACTTCCCCAAGCGCCCTCTCCTACGAGCAGTACTTC. Its translation is CASTSPSALSYEQYF.

The chain carries TRBV6-1 and TRBJ2-2; D ambiguous. The CDR3 totals 15 residues. Between the trimmed V and J ends, which lost 2 bases and 1 base, there was a span of 8 bases. Per the germline V gene, CDR1 is MNHNS and CDR2 is SASEGT. CDR3 sequence: CASSELWGNTGELFF. The CDR3 DNA follows: TGTGCCAGCAGTGAATTGTGGGGGAACACCGGGGAGCTGTTTTTT.

The chain links TRBV7-2 to TRBJ2-4; no clear D gene. Trimming shortened V by 4 bases and J by 0 bases, and 7 bases separated the two germline ends. From germline, CDR1 is SGHTA and CDR2 FQGNSA. CDR3 size: 14 residues. Here the CDR3 DNA reads TGTGCCAGCAGCTCACCCTTAGCCAAAAACATTCAGTACTTC. Amino acid sequence: CASSSPLAKNIQYF.

The count of this clone is one. The chain uses TRBV2 and TRBJ1-1; a weak D match, TRBD1 (5 bases). CDR3 size: 12 residues. Germline V gives CDR1 SNHLY, CDR2 FYNNEI. V was trimmed by 7 bases and J by 5 bases, leaving 11 bases between them. The CDR3 coding sequence is TGTGCCAGCAACTCTCGGGGGACTGAAGCTTTCTTT. Encoded protein: CASNSRGTEAFF.

The rearrangement joins TRBV7-3 to TRBJ2-3; D remains ambiguous. This CDR3 spans 13 amino acids. CDR1 SGHTA and CDR2 FQGTGA come from the germline V gene. V lost 2 bases and J lost 2, with 5 bases in between. This CDR3 reads CASSLGYTDTQYF. CDR3 sequence (DNA): TGTGCCAGCAGCTTAGGATACACAGATACGCAGTATTTT.

This chain joins TRBV7-3 and TRBJ2-3; D gene uncertain. Germline V CDR1 and CDR2: SGHTA, FQGTGA. The V gene lost 2 bases and the J gene lost 3 bases, with 3 bases spanning the gap. The CDR3 totals 12 residues. The CDR3 loop reads CASSLGTDTQYF. Written as DNA, the CDR3 is TGTGCCAGCAGCTTAGGAACAGATACGCAGTATTTT.

CDR3 DNA: TGTGCCAGTACTACCACCGGGACACCTAATCAGCCCCAGCATTTT. It is translated as CASTTTGTPNQPQHF. The V call is TRBV2, the J call TRBJ1-5; TRBD1 might be the D (6 bases). The germline CDR1 and CDR2 sequences are SNHLY and FYNNEI. The germline V and J ends were trimmed by 9 bases and 4 bases, with 19 bases remaining between them. This CDR3 contains 15 residues.

The chain carries TRBV4-3 and TRBJ2-2, with TRBD2 matching over 12 bases. Trimming cost V 4 bases and J 6 bases; bases outside gene matches: 6. Germline values: CDR1 LGHNA, CDR2 YSLEER. This CDR3 has 16 residues. CDR3 sequence: CASSLASSGGAGELFF. In DNA form, the CDR3 reads TGCGCCAGCAGCCTAGCTTCTAGCGGGGGGGCCGGGGAGCTGTTTTTT.

This clone has only one observation. The V call is TRBV6-1, the J call TRBJ2-5; D might be TRBD1 (6 bases). The DNA matches TRBJ2-7 better at its end, which makes the J call doubtful. The CDR3 is 12 amino acids. The germline CDR1 and CDR2 sequences are MNHNS and SASEGT. CDR3 sequence (DNA): TGTGCCACTCAGGGGTTGCTCTACGAGCAGTACTTC. It translates to CATQGLLYEQYF.

The genes are TRBV7-8 and TRBJ1-1; D gene unclear. The CDR3 runs 15 residues. Germline-derived CDR1 and CDR2 are SGHVS and FQNEAQ. Trimming removed 1 base from V and 5 bases from J, with 14 bases in between. The CDR3 nucleotides are TGTGCCAGCAGCTTAGGTAGGGTTGAGAGAACTGAAGCTTTCTTT. Its translation is CASSLGRVERTEAFF. The variable domain in full, with the rest retrieved from reference TRBV7-8 and TRBJ1-1, is GAGVSQSPRYKVAKRGQDVALRCDPISGHVSLFWYQQALGQGPEFLTYFQNEAQLDKSGLPSDRFFAERPEGSVSTLKIQRTQQEDSAVYLCASSLGRVERTEAFFGQGTRLTVV.

The CDR3 loop is CASSRGMGQPQHF. The CDR3 coding sequence is TGTGCCAGCAGCCGGGGGATGGGGCAGCCCCAGCATTTT. The rearrangement uses TRBV28 and TRBJ1-5; TRBD1 is a possible D gene (5 bases). CDR1 is MDHEN, CDR2 SYDVKM, per germline. Trimming stripped 6 bases from V and 7 bases from J, with 13 bases between. The CDR3 runs to 13 residues.

The chain is built from TRBV6-1 and TRBJ1-6; D remains unclear. CDR3 length: 15 residues. Trimming left V 7 bases short and J 7 bases short, with 17 bases between. CDR1 is MNHNS and CDR2 is SASEGT in the germline V gene. CDR3 residues: CASMEGIVGNSPLHF. The DNA for the CDR3 is TGTGCCAGCATGGAAGGGATTGTCGGGAATTCACCCCTCCACTTT.

The chain has TRBV10-3 and TRBJ2-7; D call uncertain. The V gene's germline CDR1 is ENHRY and CDR2 SYGVKD. Deletions cut 3 bases from V and 3 bases from J, with 6 bases between. The CDR3 spans 12 residues. The CDR3 region is CAISDASYEQYF. Written as DNA, the CDR3 is TGTGCCATCAGTGATGCGAGCTACGAGCAGTACTTC.

The gene calls are TRBV29-1 and TRBJ2-2; D is undetermined. V was clipped by 2 bases and J by 0 bases, with 7 bases between them. The CDR3 spans 14 residues. Germline V CDR1 and CDR2: SQVTM, ANQGSEA. CDR3 in amino acids: CSVEKVANTGELFF. For the CDR3, the DNA is TGCAGCGTTGAAAAGGTTGCGAACACCGGGGAGCTGTTTTTT.

This clone has just a few counts. The V and J genes are TRBV19 and TRBJ1-2; no firm D call. The CDR3 runs to 15 residues. The germline CDR1 and CDR2 sequences are LNHDA and SQIVND (reference sequence). Trimming took 6 bases from V and 1 from J, leaving 15 bases between them. This chain's CDR3 is CASRPFSWGNYGYTF. The CDR3 nucleotides are TGTGCCAGTAGACCCTTCTCGTGGGGTAACTATGGCTACACCTTC.

The V and J genes are TRBV5-1 and TRBJ2-3, with unresolved D. Germline CDR1 and CDR2: SGHRS and YFSETQ. With 0 bases removed from V and 4 bases from J, the gap between germline ends came to 9 bases. The CDR3 length is 14 residues. The CDR3 DNA sequence: TGCGCCAGCAGCTTGGCCGCCTTCCCAGATACGCAGTATTTT. Residues: CASSLAAFPDTQYF.

The CDR3 DNA follows: TGTGCCATCAGGTCCAGCGGGTCCACTGAAGCTTTCTTT. Its translation is CAIRSSGSTEAFF. The V and J genes are TRBV10-3 and TRBJ1-1; D gene unclear. The V end lost 6 bases, the J end lost 4 bases, and 12 bases lay between the germline ends. The CDR3 is 13 amino acids. The germline V gene has CDR1 ENHRY and CDR2 SYGVKD.

In its sample, this clone was seen a few times. The chain carries TRBV19 and TRBJ2-7; 8 positions agree with TRBD2. The CDR3 length is 13 residues. J lost 3 bases, V lost 3 bases, and 1 base had no gene match. Per germline, CDR1 LNHDA and CDR2 SQIVND (reference sequence). CDR3 sequence: CASSIGGDYEQYF. In DNA form, the CDR3 reads TGTGCCAGTAGTATCGGGGGGGACTACGAGCAGTACTTC.

This clone was picked up a small number of times. The V call is TRBV11-2, the J call TRBJ1-1, with D perhaps TRBD1 (5 bases). Trimming cost V 4 bases and J 6 bases, with 9 bases left between them. CDR3 length: 12 residues. Germline-derived CDR1 and CDR2 are SGHAT and FQNNGV. The CDR3 spells CASSSGHPEAFF. DNA of the CDR3: TGTGCCAGCAGCTCCGGACATCCTGAAGCTTTCTTT.

The chain carries TRBV19 and TRBJ1-1; a possible D gene is TRBD1 (6 bases). The CDR3 length is 14 residues. Per the germline V gene, CDR1 is LNHDA and CDR2 is SQIVND (reference sequence). V dropped 7 bases and J dropped 5 bases, with 17 bases sitting between them. CDR3: CASTPQGIMTEAFF. As DNA, the CDR3 is TGTGCCAGTACTCCACAGGGTATTATGACTGAAGCTTTCTTT.

The rearrangement uses TRBV19 and TRBJ2-2; 9 bases are a match to TRBD1. The CDR3 runs to 15 residues. J lost 3 bases, V lost 1 base, and 0 bases had no gene match. Germline-derived CDR1 and CDR2 are LNHDA and SQIVND (reference sequence). CDR3 DNA sequence: TGTGCCAGTAGTATAGGGGACAGGGACACCGGGGAGCTGTTTTTT. It specifies CASSIGDRDTGELFF.

This clone is labeled medium-sized. This sequence joins TRBV5-4 and TRBJ2-2; D could derive from TRBD1 or TRBD2 (5 bases each). Trimming cost V 3 bases and J 3 bases, with 15 bases left between them. The CDR3 has 16 amino acids. CDR1 and CDR2 (germline): SGHNT, YYREEE (reference sequence). CDR3 amino acids: CASSSSKGTDTGELFF. The CDR3 DNA reads as TGTGCCAGCAGCTCGTCAAAGGGGACGGACACCGGGGAGCTGTTTTTT.

The rearrangement uses TRBV6-1 and TRBJ2-2; no clear D gene. V was shortened by 6 bases and J by 3 bases, with 11 bases between the two germline ends. There are 14 residues in the CDR3. Germline-derived CDR1 and CDR2 are MNHNS and SASEGT. CDR3 loop: CASSPPRDTGELFF. The CDR3 coding sequence is TGTGCCAGCAGCCCCCCAAGGGACACCGGGGAGCTGTTTTTT.